Below are 10 T cell receptor beta chains sequenced from a single sample in a study of molecular identifiers for immune sequencing clone quantification. TCRdb redid the calling of the PCR reads with MiXCR, one entry per CDR3 protein. The table shows a few hundred thousand distinct CDR3 sequences, with about 25% occurring only once. The sample consisted of naive CD8+ T cells from blood, with Jurkat cell RNA spiked in. Sample subset: FACS-sorted CD8+CD4-CCR7+CD45RA+ naive T cells. These receptors all stem from a human donor in good health. Some libraries in this study had Jurkat cell RNA spiked in.

This clonotype was observed a handful of times. The rearrangement uses TRBV6-5 and TRBJ2-7; 9 bases line up with TRBD1. From germline, CDR1 is MNHEY and CDR2 SVGAGI. The length of the CDR3 is 15 residues. V was clipped by 2 bases and J by 1 base; unmatched bases: 3. The CDR3 spells CASSYRDRVSYEQYF. Written as DNA, the CDR3 is TGTGCCAGCAGTTACCGGGACAGGGTGTCCTACGAGCAGTACTTC.

This clonotype was seen many times. The V gene is TRBV6-4, the J gene TRBJ1-1; D is perhaps TRBD1 (6 bases). V lost 6 bases to trimming and J lost 0 bases, with 11 bases between them. The CDR3 has 14 amino acids. Germline assignment: CDR1 MRHNA and CDR2 SNTAGT. The CDR3 loop is CASSGQRMNTEAFF. CDR3 nucleotide sequence: TGTGCCAGCAGCGGACAGAGAATGAACACTGAAGCTTTCTTT.

This clonotype was seen many times. The V gene is TRBV6-5, the J gene TRBJ1-1; D gene ambiguous. Per the germline V gene, CDR1 is MNHEY and CDR2 is SVGAGI. The CDR3 is made up of 14 amino acids. The V gene lost 9 bases and the J gene lost 0 bases, with 14 bases spanning the gap. CDR3: CASWTDVMNTEAFF. DNA of the CDR3: TGTGCCAGTTGGACGGACGTCATGAACACTGAAGCTTTCTTT.

The chain uses TRBV3-1 and TRBJ2-7, with TRBD2 matching 8 bases. V was pared by 0 bases and J by 3 bases, with 10 bases of the junction left unmatched. CDR1 LGHDT and CDR2 YNNKEL come from the germline V gene (reference sequence). The CDR3 is made up of 17 amino acids. The CDR3 loop reads CASSQDSLSGTGYEQYF. The CDR3 DNA follows: TGTGCCAGCAGCCAAGATTCCCTTAGCGGGACGGGCTACGAGCAGTACTTC.

This clonotype has a handful of counts. This sequence joins TRBV7-6 and TRBJ2-5, with D perhaps TRBD2 (5 bases). The CDR3 loop spans 15 amino acids. Trimming took 5 bases from V and 2 from J, leaving 15 bases between them. The germline V gene encodes CDR1 SGHVS and CDR2 FNYEAQ. In DNA form, the CDR3 reads TGTGCCAGCAGCCTCAAACTAGGACGACAAGAGACCCAGTACTTC. This sequence encodes CASSLKLGRQETQYF.

This clonotype was recorded only once. The chain combines TRBV12-3 or TRBV12-4 with TRBJ2-2; D is unclear. CDR3 length: 12 amino acids. Trimming left V 8 bases short and J 6 bases short, with 10 bases between. CDR3 sequence reads: CASRVSPGELFF. The CDR3 region has the DNA TGTGCCAGCCGCGTCAGCCCCGGGGAGCTGTTTTTT.

This clonotype has a handful of counts. The chain couples TRBV6-6 to TRBJ2-7; 7 bases line up with TRBD2. Germline V gene data show CDR1 as MNHNY and CDR2 as SVGAGI (reference sequence). This CDR3 region has 16 residues. The V gene end was trimmed by 2 bases and the J gene end by 3 bases; junction bases not matched to a gene: 10. CDR3: CASSYNQRDLHYEQYF. The CDR3 DNA reads TGTGCCAGCAGTTACAATCAGCGGGACTTGCACTACGAGCAGTACTTC.

This clonotype was counted many times. The J gene is TRBJ2-3, the V gene TRBV28, with 14 nucleotides matching TRBD2. CDR1 and CDR2 (germline): MDHEN, SYDVKM. The CDR3 is made up of 16 amino acids. J was trimmed by 6 bases and V by 6 bases; bases with no gene match: 8. CDR3 bases: TGTGCCAGCAGCACCCGACTAGCGGGAGGGATGGATACGCAGTATTTT. Translated: CASSTRLAGGMDTQYF.

In the case of this clonotype: Germline is not matched at one junction end, which may reflect a read error. The chain carries TRBV6-2 or TRBV6-3 and TRBJ2-7, with no clear D. The CDR3 has 14 amino acids. Germline V gene data show CDR1 as MNHEY and CDR2 as SVGEGT. CDR3 DNA: TGTGCCAGCAGTCCACGGCACAGCTCCTACGGGCAGTACTTC. Translation: CASSPRHSSYGQYF.

This chain connects TRBV12-3 or TRBV12-4 to TRBJ1-1; D not resolved. The CDR3 runs to 12 residues. Trimming removed 2 bases at V and 9 bases at J, with 10 bases between. The CDR3 sequence is CASSLTEQKAFF. The CDR3 region has the DNA TGTGCCAGCAGTTTAACGGAGCAGAAAGCTTTCTTT.